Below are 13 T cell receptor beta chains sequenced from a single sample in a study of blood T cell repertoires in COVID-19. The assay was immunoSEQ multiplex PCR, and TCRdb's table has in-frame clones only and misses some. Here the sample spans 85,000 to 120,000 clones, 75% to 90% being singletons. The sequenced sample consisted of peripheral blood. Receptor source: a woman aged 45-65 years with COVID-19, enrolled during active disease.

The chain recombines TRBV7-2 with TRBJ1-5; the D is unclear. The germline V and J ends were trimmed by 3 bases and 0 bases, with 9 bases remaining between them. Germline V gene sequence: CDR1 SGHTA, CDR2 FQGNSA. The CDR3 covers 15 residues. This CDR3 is CASSFVGDSNQPQHF. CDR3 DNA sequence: TGTGCCAGCAGCTTCGTCGGGGATAGCAATCAGCCCCAGCATTTT.

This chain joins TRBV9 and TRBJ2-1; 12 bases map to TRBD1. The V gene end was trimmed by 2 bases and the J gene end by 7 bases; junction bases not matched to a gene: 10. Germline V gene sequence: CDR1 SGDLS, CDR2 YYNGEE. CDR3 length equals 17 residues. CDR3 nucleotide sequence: TGTGCCAGCAGCGTCAGCTACGGGACAGGGGGCCTAAATGAGCAGTTCTTC. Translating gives CASSVSYGTGGLNEQFF. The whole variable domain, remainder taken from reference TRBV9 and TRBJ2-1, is DSGVTQTPKHLITATGQRVTLRCSPRSGDLSVYWYQQSLDQGLQFLIQYYNGEERAKGNILERFSAQQFPDLHSELNLSSLELGDSALYFCASSVSYGTGGLNEQFFGPGTRLTVL.

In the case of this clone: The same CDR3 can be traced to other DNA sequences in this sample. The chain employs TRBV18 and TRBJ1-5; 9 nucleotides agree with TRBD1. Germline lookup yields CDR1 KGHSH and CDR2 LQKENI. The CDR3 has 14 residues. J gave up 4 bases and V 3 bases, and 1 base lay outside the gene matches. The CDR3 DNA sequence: TGTGCCAGCTCACCCGGACAGGGGAATCAGCCCCAGCATTTT. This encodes CASSPGQGNQPQHF.

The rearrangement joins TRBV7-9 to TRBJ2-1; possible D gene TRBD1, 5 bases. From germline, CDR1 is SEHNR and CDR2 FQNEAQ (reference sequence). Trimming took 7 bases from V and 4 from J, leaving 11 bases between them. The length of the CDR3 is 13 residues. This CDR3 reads CASKGAQYNEQFF. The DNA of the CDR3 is TGTGCCAGCAAAGGGGCCCAGTACAATGAGCAGTTCTTC.

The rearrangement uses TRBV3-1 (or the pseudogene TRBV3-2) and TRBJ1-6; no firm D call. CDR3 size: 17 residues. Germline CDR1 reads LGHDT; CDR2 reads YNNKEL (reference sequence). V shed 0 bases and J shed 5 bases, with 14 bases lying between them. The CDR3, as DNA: TGTGCCAGCAGCCAAGAATACTGGGTGGCGGATAATTCACCCCTCCACTTT. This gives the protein CASSQEYWVADNSPLHF.

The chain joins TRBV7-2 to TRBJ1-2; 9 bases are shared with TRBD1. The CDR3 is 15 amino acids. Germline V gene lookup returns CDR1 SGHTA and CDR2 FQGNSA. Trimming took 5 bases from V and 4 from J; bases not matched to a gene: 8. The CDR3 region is CASSPYTGGGYGYTF. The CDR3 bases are TGTGCCAGCAGCCCATACACAGGGGGCGGCTATGGCTACACCTTC.

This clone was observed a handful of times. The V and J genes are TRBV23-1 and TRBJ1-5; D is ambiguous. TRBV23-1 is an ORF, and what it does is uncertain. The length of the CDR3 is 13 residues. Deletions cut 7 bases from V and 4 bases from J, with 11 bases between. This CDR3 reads CASNPEVNQPQHF. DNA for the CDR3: TGCGCCAGCAACCCGGAGGTAAATCAGCCCCAGCATTTT.

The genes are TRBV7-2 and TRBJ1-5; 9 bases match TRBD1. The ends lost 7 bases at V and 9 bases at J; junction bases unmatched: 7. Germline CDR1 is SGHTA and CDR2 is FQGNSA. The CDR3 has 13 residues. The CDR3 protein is CASTDRGEGPQHF. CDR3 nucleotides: TGTGCCAGCACCGACAGGGGGGAAGGGCCCCAGCATTTT.

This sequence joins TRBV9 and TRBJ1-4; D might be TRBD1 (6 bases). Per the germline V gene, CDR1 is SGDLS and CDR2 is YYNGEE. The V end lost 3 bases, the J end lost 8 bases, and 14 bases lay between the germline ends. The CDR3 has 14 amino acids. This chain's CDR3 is CASSAGTIGEKLFF. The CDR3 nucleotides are TGTGCCAGCAGCGCAGGGACAATCGGCGAAAAACTGTTTTTT.

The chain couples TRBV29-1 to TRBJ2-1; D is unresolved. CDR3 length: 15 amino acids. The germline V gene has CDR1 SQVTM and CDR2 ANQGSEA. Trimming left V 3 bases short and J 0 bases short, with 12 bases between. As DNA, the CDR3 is TGCAGCGTTGAGCCAGTGTCCCCCTCCTACAATGAGCAGTTCTTC. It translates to CSVEPVSPSYNEQFF.

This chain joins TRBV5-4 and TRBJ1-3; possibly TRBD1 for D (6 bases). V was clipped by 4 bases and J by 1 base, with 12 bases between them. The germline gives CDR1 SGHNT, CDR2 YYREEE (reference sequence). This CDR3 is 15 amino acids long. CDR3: CASSRTQGSGNTIYF. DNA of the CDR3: TGTGCCAGCAGCAGAACACAGGGTTCTGGAAACACCATATATTTT. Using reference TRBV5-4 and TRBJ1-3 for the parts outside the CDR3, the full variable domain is ETGVTQSPTHLIKTRGQQVTLRCSSQSGHNTVSWYQQALGQGPQFIFQYYREEENGRGNFPPRFSGLQFPNYSSELNVNALELDDSALYLCASSRTQGSGNTIYFGEGSWLTVV.

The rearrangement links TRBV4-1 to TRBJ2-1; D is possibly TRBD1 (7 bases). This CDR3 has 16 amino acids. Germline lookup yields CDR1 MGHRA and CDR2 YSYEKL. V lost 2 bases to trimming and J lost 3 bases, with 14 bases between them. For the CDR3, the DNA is TGCGCCAGCAGCCAATTAGGCGGGACAGTCTACAATGAGCAGTTCTTC. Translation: CASSQLGGTVYNEQFF.

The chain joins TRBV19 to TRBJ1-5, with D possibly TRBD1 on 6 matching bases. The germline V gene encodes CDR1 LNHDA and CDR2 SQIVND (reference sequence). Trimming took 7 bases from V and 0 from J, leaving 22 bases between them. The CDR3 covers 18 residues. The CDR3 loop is CASNSLRDISHSNQPQHF. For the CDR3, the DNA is TGTGCCAGTAACTCTCTCCGGGACATATCGCATAGCAATCAGCCCCAGCATTTT.